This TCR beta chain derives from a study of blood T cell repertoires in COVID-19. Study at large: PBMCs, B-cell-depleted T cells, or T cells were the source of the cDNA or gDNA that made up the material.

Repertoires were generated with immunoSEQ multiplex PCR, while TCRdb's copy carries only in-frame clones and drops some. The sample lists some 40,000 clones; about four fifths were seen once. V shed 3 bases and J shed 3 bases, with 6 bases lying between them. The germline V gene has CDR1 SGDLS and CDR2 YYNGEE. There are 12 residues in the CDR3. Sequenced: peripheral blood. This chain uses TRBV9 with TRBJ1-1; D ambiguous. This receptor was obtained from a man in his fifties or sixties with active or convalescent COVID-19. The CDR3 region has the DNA TGTGCCAGCAGCGGAGCCCACACTGAAGCTTTCTTT. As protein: CASSGAHTEAFF.